These 19 T cell receptor beta chains were sequenced from one sample in a study of cytomegalovirus exposure and HLA in healthy donors. The PCR was carried out with 60 Vbeta primers and 13 Jbeta primers. Sequencing used immunoSEQ multiplex PCR; TCRdb keeps in-frame clones, though not all of them. The sample contains roughly 160,000 clones, roughly 75% of which appear only once. The sample taken for sequencing was PBMCs. The receptors were gathered from a woman aged 45 to 65 in good health and CMV-seropositive.

As to this clone: An end of the junction differs from the germline gene, which may be a read error. The chain recombines TRBV7-9 with TRBJ1-2; D ambiguous. The germline CDR1 and CDR2 sequences are SEHNR and FQNEAQ (reference sequence). The CDR3 sequence is 14 residues long. CDR3 amino acids: CSSSLLSGNYGYTF. The CDR3 nucleotides read TGTTCCAGCAGCTTATTATCGGGTAACTATGGCTACACCTTC.

The rearrangement links TRBV7-8 to TRBJ2-1; TRBD2 matches at 14 bases. Germline values: CDR1 SGHVS, CDR2 FQNEAQ. This CDR3 is built from 17 residues. J was trimmed by 6 bases and V by 4 bases; bases with no gene match: 8. CDR3 nucleotides: TGTGCCAGCAGCTCCGATAGACTAGCGGGAGGGCCCAATGAGCAGTTCTTC. This gives the protein CASSSDRLAGGPNEQFF.

The V and J genes are TRBV6-1 and TRBJ2-5, with 9 bases matching TRBD1. The germline CDR1 and CDR2 sequences are MNHNS and SASEGT. With V trimmed by 6 bases and J by 7 bases, 6 bases remained unmatched. The CDR3 is 13 residues long. For the CDR3, the DNA is TGTGCCAGCAGGGACAGGGGTTTGGGGACCCAGTACTTC. This translates into CASRDRGLGTQYF.

The CDR3 spells CASLPGSIEETQYF. For the CDR3, the DNA is TGCGCCAGCCTCCCGGGGAGTATCGAAGAGACCCAGTACTTC. The chain has TRBV10-2 and TRBJ2-5, with D possibly TRBD2 on 5 matching bases. Germline values: CDR1 WSHSY, CDR2 SAAADI. The ends were cut back, 8 bases at V and 3 bases at J, with 16 bases in the middle. The CDR3 covers 14 residues.

The chain employs TRBV9 and TRBJ1-1, with D perhaps matching TRBD1 (5 bases). Trimming left V 3 bases short and J 3 bases short, with 12 bases between. This CDR3 is built from 14 residues. The V gene's germline CDR1 is SGDLS and CDR2 YYNGEE. In DNA, the CDR3 is TGTGCCAGCAGCGCCGGGACTGGGGACACTGAAGCTTTCTTT. Protein product: CASSAGTGDTEAFF.

About this clone: Other DNA sequences in the sample encode the same CDR3. CDR3 in amino acids: CASSPRLAGATDTQYF. In nucleotides, the CDR3 is TGTGCCAGCAGCCCCCGCTTAGCGGGGGCAACAGATACGCAGTATTTT. V usage is TRBV13 and J usage is TRBJ2-3, with 9 bases matching TRBD2. The CDR3 runs to 16 residues. Trimming cost V 5 bases and J 3 bases; bases outside gene matches: 9. The germline CDR1 and CDR2 sequences are PRHDT and FYEKMQ (reference sequence).

The J gene is TRBJ2-3, the V gene TRBV7-2, with 7 positions matching TRBD1. Germline CDR1 is SGHTA and CDR2 is FQGNSA. V lost 4 bases and J lost 2; bases outside the gene matches: 3. The CDR3 spans 14 residues. The DNA for the CDR3 is TGTGCCAGCAGCTGGGGACAGTTCACAGATACGCAGTATTTT. Translated, it gives CASSWGQFTDTQYF.

This rearrangement joins TRBV18 to TRBJ2-3, with TRBD2 as a possible D gene (5 bases). The CDR3 sequence is 16 residues long. Per the germline V gene, CDR1 is KGHSH and CDR2 is LQKENI. Trimming cost V 2 bases and J 4 bases, with 16 bases left between them. The CDR3 region has the DNA TGTGCCAGCTCACCAAGCGGAGCCCTGATGGCAGATACGCAGTATTTT. Translating gives CASSPSGALMADTQYF.

The chain joins TRBV20-1 to TRBJ2-7; D is undetermined. V shed 6 bases and J shed 5 bases, with 11 bases lying between them. The CDR3 runs to 11 residues. CDR1 is DFQATT and CDR2 is SNEGSKA in the germline V gene (reference sequence). This CDR3 is CSAAPLHEQYF. CDR3 DNA sequence: TGCAGTGCGGCTCCGCTCCACGAGCAGTACTTC.

The genes are TRBV6-5 and TRBJ1-2; no clear D. The CDR3 consists of 12 residues. CDR1 MNHEY and CDR2 SVGAGI come from the germline V gene. With 4 bases removed from V and 8 bases from J, the gap between germline ends came to 11 bases. CDR3 residues: CASSSSERGYTF. The CDR3 nucleotides are TGTGCCAGCAGTTCCTCTGAGAGGGGCTACACCTTC.

The chain is built from TRBV9 and TRBJ2-2, with 11 nucleotides matching TRBD1. V was clipped by 0 bases and J by 7 bases; unmatched bases: 5. Germline V gene sequence: CDR1 SGDLS, CDR2 YYNGEE. The CDR3 covers 16 residues. The CDR3: CASSVVGQGASGELFF. The CDR3 nucleotides read TGTGCCAGCAGCGTAGTCGGACAGGGGGCGAGCGGGGAGCTGTTTTTT. The full variable domain, rest sourced from reference TRBV9 and TRBJ2-2, is DSGVTQTPKHLITATGQRVTLRCSPRSGDLSVYWYQQSLDQGLQFLIQYYNGEERAKGNILERFSAQQFPDLHSELNLSSLELGDSALYFCASSVVGQGASGELFFGEGSRLTVL.

Only one count was recorded for this clone. The rearrangement joins TRBV9 to TRBJ1-1; perhaps TRBD1 as D (5 bases). CDR3 length equals 14 residues. Germline CDR1 reads SGDLS; CDR2 reads YYNGEE. Trimming removed 4 bases at V and 8 bases at J, with 18 bases between. The CDR3 bases are TGTGCCAGCAGCCCTCAAGGCAGGGTGCAGGAAGCTTTCTTT. Protein product: CASSPQGRVQEAFF.

The chain joins TRBV27 to TRBJ1-5, with D tentatively TRBD1 (6 bases). The CDR3 consists of 12 residues. Germline V lookup: CDR1 MNHEY, CDR2 SMNVEV (reference sequence). V was cut by 8 bases and J by 3 bases, with 8 bases left in between. CDR3 nucleotides: TGTGCCAGCGGACAGAACAATCAGCCCCAGCATTTT. As protein: CASGQNNQPQHF.

The CDR3 DNA follows: TGTGCCAGCAGCCCGTCCTTTAGCGGGGACCGGGATACGCAGTATTTT. Residues: CASSPSFSGDRDTQYF. This chain joins TRBV13 and TRBJ2-3, with 8 bases matching TRBD2. With 5 bases clipped from V and 6 bases from J, the junction kept 13 bases outside the gene matches. The CDR3 has 16 residues. Germline V gives CDR1 PRHDT, CDR2 FYEKMQ (reference sequence).

This clone was found once. This sequence joins TRBV9 and TRBJ1-6; TRBD1 matches at 9 bases. The CDR3 loop spans 15 amino acids. The V gene's germline CDR1 is SGDLS and CDR2 YYNGEE. The V gene end was trimmed by 3 bases and the J gene end by 7 bases; junction bases not matched to a gene: 5. The CDR3 DNA follows: TGTGCCAGCAGCGAGGGGACAGGGCCAAATTCACCCCTCCACTTT. Translation gives CASSEGTGPNSPLHF.

V gene TRBV18 combines with J gene TRBJ1-5; 7 bases agree with TRBD1. J lost 5 bases, V lost 2 bases, and 6 bases had no gene match. Germline CDR1 reads KGHSH; CDR2 reads LQKENI. The CDR3 consists of 15 residues. DNA of the CDR3: TGTGCCAGCTCACCAAAAACAGGGGATGATCAGCCCCAGCATTTT. Encoded protein: CASSPKTGDDQPQHF.

The chain combines TRBV19 with TRBJ1-1; 8 positions match TRBD1. The CDR3 contains 14 residues. Germline V gene data show CDR1 as LNHDA and CDR2 as SQIVND (reference sequence). The ends lost 3 bases at V and 4 bases at J; junction bases unmatched: 4. In nucleotides, the CDR3 is TGTGCCAGTAGTATGCGACAGGGGAGCACTGAAGCTTTCTTT. The encoded protein is CASSMRQGSTEAFF.

The V call is TRBV7-9, the J call TRBJ1-4; D unclear. This CDR3 has 13 amino acids. Per germline, CDR1 SEHNR and CDR2 FQNEAQ (reference sequence). V lost 5 bases and J 10 bases, leaving 14 bases between the germline ends. CDR3 in amino acids: CASSAAELRKLFF. CDR3 DNA sequence: TGTGCCAGCAGCGCTGCGGAACTGCGAAAACTGTTTTTT.

V gene TRBV4-2 combines with J gene TRBJ2-1, with no clear D. Germline lookup yields CDR1 LGHNA and CDR2 YNFKEQ. This CDR3 spans 14 amino acids. V lost 0 bases, J lost 7 bases, and 10 bases lay in between. CDR3 DNA: TGTGCCAGCAGCCAAGATTTTGGAGTGAATGAGCAGTTCTTC. This gives the protein CASSQDFGVNEQFF.